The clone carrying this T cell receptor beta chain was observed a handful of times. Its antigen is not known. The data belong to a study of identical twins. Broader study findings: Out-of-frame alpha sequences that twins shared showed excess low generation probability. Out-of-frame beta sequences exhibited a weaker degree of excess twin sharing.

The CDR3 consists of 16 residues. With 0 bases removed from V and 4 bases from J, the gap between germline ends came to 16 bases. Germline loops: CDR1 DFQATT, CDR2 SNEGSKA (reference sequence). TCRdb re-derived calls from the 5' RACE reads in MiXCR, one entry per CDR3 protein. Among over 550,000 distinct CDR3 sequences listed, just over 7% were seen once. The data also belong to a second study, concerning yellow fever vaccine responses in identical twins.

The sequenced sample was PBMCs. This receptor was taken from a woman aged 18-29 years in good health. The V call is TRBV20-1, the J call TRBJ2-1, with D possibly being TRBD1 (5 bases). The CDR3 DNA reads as TGCAGTGCTAGAGATAGTGGACAAGGGGCGTACAATGAGCAGTTCTTC. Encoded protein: CSARDSGQGAYNEQFF.